Ten or more counts support the clone carrying this T cell receptor (beta chain). Germline CDR1 is MNHEY and CDR2 is SVGAGI. The CDR3 is 13 residues long. Patients were excluded because of uncontrolled infection, other autoimmune disease, pregnancy or lactation. This entry belongs to a study of T cells in Graves' hyperthyroidism and ophthalmopathy. Template material for amplifying TCR beta CDR3 regions consisted of RNA transcripts. The TCR CDR3 was amplified in a first-round RT-PCR using the HTBI primer set. Via MiXCR, TCRdb re-called the multiplex PCR reads, giving one row per CDR3 protein. The sample has approximately 560,000 distinct CDR3 sequences, approximately 44% seen once.

The sequenced sample was peripheral blood or thyroid tissue (not recorded which). The source is a woman aged 18-29 years with Graves' hyperthyroidism. The V call is TRBV6-5, the J call TRBJ1-5, with a tentative D call TRBD1 (6 bases). CDR3 amino acids: CATGQPNNQPQHF. In DNA, the CDR3 is TGTGCAACCGGACAGCCGAATAATCAGCCCCAGCATTTT.